These T cell receptor beta chains were read from a single sample in a study of blood T cells in healthy people across ages. From the 5' RACE reads, TCRdb called clonotypes with MiXCR, one entry per CDR3 protein. This table has hundreds of thousands of distinct CDR3 sequences, approximately 50% appearing once. Sequencing was done on a sample of blood. The receptors shown here come from a woman in her sixties in good health. CDR3s include the opening cysteine and the closing phenylalanine or tryptophan. A D gene is named only where the DNA matches it firmly. Some rows have no size entry. The others give once, few or many, or a class for an expanded clone.

d_call	v_call	j_call	clone_size	cdr3_nt	cdr3_aa
.	TRBV7-3	TRBJ2-3	few	TGTGCCAGCAGCTTAGGGGTCCGGAGCGGTCCCACAGATACGCAGTATTTT	CASSLGVRSGPTDTQYF
.	TRBV6-5	TRBJ2-7	.	TGTGCCAGCAGTTCTCTCAACACCTACGAGCAGTACTTC	CASSSLNTYEQYF
TRBD2	TRBV27	TRBJ2-1	few	TGTGCCAGCAGCGAGGGCGGGAGGTGGGGTGAGCAGTTCTTC	CASSEGGRWGEQFF
.	TRBV3-1	TRBJ2-1	.	TGTCCCAGCAGCCAAGTTGGATCACGAGGGAATGAGCAGTTCTTC	CPSSQVGSRGNEQFF
.	TRBV5-1	TRBJ2-1	.	TGCGCCAGCAGCTTACATCTAGGAGTGCAGTTCTTC	CASSLHLGVQFF
.	TRBV7-9	TRBJ1-2	.	TGTGCCAGCAGCTTAGTATCGTGGGGGGTGGATGGCTACACCTTC	CASSLVSWGVDGYTF
TRBD2	TRBV29-1	TRBJ2-1	many	TGCAGCGTTGTTCTCACGGGGGGGGGTTTGAATGAGCAGTTCTTC	CSVVLTGGGLNEQFF
.	TRBV6-4	TRBJ2-5	.	TGTGCCAGCAGTGGACAGTCCCTCGAAGAGACCCAGTACTTC	CASSGQSLEETQYF
TRBD2	TRBV20-1	TRBJ2-3	.	TGCAGTGCTCAGGGACTAGCGGGAGGGCCTGAAGTGACAGATACGCAGTATTTT	CSAQGLAGGPEVTDTQYF
TRBD1	TRBV12-3/TRBV12-4	TRBJ1-2	.	TGTGCCAGCGAACAAGGACAGGGCTATGGCTACACCTTC	CASEQGQGYGYTF
.	TRBV6-1	TRBJ2-1	few	TGTGCCAGCAGACAACGTCACGCGGAAAACAATGAGCAGTTCTTC	CASRQRHAENNEQFF
.	TRBV6-2/TRBV6-3	TRBJ2-5	many	TGTGCCAGCAGCCCATCCTTGGGGCCAGGGAAGGAGACCCAGTACTTC	CASSPSLGPGKETQYF
.	TRBV9	TRBJ2-7	few	TGTGCCAGCAGCGCCCCCGGGAACTCCTACGAGCAGTACTTC	CASSAPGNSYEQYF
TRBD1	TRBV4-3	TRBJ2-5	.	TGCGCCAGCAGCCAACTCAGGGGGGAGACCCAGTACTTC	CASSQLRGETQYF
.	TRBV30	TRBJ2-7	.	TGTGCCTGGAGTAGGTTGCGGGGAAAGGGTACGTACGAGCAGTACTTC	CAWSRLRGKGTYEQYF
TRBD1	TRBV27	TRBJ1-2	few	TGTGCCAGCAGTCCCAGACAGGGTTTGTTAGATGGCTACACCTTC	CASSPRQGLLDGYTF
.	TRBV2	TRBJ1-1	.	TGTGCCAGCAGTGTACAGAGTGAAGCTTTCTTT	CASSVQSEAFF
.	TRBV4-3	TRBJ2-1	.	TGCGCCAGCAGCCAGGGGCTAGTTTCCTACAATGAGCAGTTCTTC	CASSQGLVSYNEQFF
TRBD2	TRBV19	TRBJ2-1	.	TGTGCCAGTAAGCTAGCGGGAGGGGGAGAGCAGTTCTTC	CASKLAGGGEQFF
TRBD2	TRBV7-3	TRBJ2-5	.	TGTGCCAGCAGCCCGCTAGCGGGAGTAACGGTTGAGCAGTACTTC	CASSPLAGVTVEQYF
TRBD2	TRBV7-9	TRBJ2-1	.	TGTGCCAGCAGCCTCGGGACTAGCGTAAACAATGAGCAGTTCTTC	CASSLGTSVNNEQFF
.	TRBV5-5	TRBJ1-2	.	TGTGCCAGCAGCTCGGGGTCAGCCCCGCGGGCCTATGGCTACACCTTC	CASSSGSAPRAYGYTF
TRBD1	TRBV12-3/TRBV12-4	TRBJ2-5	few	TGTGCCAGCAGAACGACAGGGGTAGAGACCCAGTACTTC	CASRTTGVETQYF
TRBD1	TRBV4-3	TRBJ2-7	.	TGCGCCAGCAGCCAAGGAAGGGGGCAGACTTACGAGCAGTACTTC	CASSQGRGQTYEQYF
.	TRBV7-9	TRBJ1-2	.	TGTGCCACCAGCGCCTCAGGGGCCCTGGGGGGCTACACCTTC	CATSASGALGGYTF
.	TRBV7-2	TRBJ2-1	.	TGTGCCAGCAGCTTAATATTCCTCCAGGGCAATGAGCAGTTCTTC	CASSLIFLQGNEQFF
.	TRBV5-1	TRBJ1-2	.	TGCGCCAGCAGCTCACTGACCCCGGCGCGTGGCTACACCTTC	CASSSLTPARGYTF
TRBD2	TRBV11-2	TRBJ2-1	.	TGTGCCAGCAGCCAAATAGCGGGAAGGTACAATGAGCAGTTCTTC	CASSQIAGRYNEQFF
TRBD1	TRBV15	TRBJ1-6	.	TGTGCCACCAGCAGAGGGGGGCAGGGGGCGAGTAATTCACCCCTCCACTTT	CATSRGGQGASNSPLHF
TRBD2	TRBV6-6	TRBJ2-1	.	TGTGCCAGCAGTGCAAGGATGGGACTAGCGGGATACAATGAGCAGTTCTTC	CASSARMGLAGYNEQFF
.	TRBV29-1	TRBJ1-2	.	TGCAGCGTCACCCTTGGAGGGTTGGAAGGCTACACCTTC	CSVTLGGLEGYTF
.	TRBV20-1	TRBJ2-5	.	TGCAGTGCTAGGGAGGGGGGAATCGACTACGTGCAGTACTTC	CSAREGGIDYVQYF
TRBD1	TRBV5-1	TRBJ2-5	.	TGCGCCAGCAGCGGGCCGGACAGGAAAGAGACCCAGTACTTC	CASSGPDRKETQYF
.	TRBV27	TRBJ2-7	.	TGTGCCAGCGCCGGCGAGGGAGCGACTTCCTACGAGCAGTACTTC	CASAGEGATSYEQYF
.	TRBV27	TRBJ1-1	.	TGTGCCAGCAGTATCAACAGGTTCACTGAAGCTTTCTTT	CASSINRFTEAFF
.	TRBV4-3	TRBJ2-7	once	TGCGCCAGCGGCTTGGCCCACGAAGGATACGAGCAGTACTTC	CASGLAHEGYEQYF
TRBD2	TRBV7-3	TRBJ2-7	few	TGTGCCAGCAGCTTAACGGGGACTAGCGGGTACGAGCAGTACTTC	CASSLTGTSGYEQYF
TRBD1	TRBV11-2	TRBJ1-2	.	TGTGCCAGCAGCTTACTAAAACGCGACCTCAAGGCGCGACAGGGTTTTAACTATGGCTACACCTTC	CASSLLKRDLKARQGFNYGYTF
.	TRBV6-5	TRBJ2-5	.	TGTGCCAGCAGTTACTCATACAGGTACAATGAGCAGTACTTC	CASSYSYRYNEQYF
.	TRBV20-1	TRBJ2-4	.	TGCAGTGCTAAACCCGGTGGCAGGGTGAGGTACTTC	CSAKPGGRVRYF
.	TRBV7-9	TRBJ1-1	.	TGTGCCGTCGCCCCGGGGTTAGAAGCTTTCTTT	CAVAPGLEAFF